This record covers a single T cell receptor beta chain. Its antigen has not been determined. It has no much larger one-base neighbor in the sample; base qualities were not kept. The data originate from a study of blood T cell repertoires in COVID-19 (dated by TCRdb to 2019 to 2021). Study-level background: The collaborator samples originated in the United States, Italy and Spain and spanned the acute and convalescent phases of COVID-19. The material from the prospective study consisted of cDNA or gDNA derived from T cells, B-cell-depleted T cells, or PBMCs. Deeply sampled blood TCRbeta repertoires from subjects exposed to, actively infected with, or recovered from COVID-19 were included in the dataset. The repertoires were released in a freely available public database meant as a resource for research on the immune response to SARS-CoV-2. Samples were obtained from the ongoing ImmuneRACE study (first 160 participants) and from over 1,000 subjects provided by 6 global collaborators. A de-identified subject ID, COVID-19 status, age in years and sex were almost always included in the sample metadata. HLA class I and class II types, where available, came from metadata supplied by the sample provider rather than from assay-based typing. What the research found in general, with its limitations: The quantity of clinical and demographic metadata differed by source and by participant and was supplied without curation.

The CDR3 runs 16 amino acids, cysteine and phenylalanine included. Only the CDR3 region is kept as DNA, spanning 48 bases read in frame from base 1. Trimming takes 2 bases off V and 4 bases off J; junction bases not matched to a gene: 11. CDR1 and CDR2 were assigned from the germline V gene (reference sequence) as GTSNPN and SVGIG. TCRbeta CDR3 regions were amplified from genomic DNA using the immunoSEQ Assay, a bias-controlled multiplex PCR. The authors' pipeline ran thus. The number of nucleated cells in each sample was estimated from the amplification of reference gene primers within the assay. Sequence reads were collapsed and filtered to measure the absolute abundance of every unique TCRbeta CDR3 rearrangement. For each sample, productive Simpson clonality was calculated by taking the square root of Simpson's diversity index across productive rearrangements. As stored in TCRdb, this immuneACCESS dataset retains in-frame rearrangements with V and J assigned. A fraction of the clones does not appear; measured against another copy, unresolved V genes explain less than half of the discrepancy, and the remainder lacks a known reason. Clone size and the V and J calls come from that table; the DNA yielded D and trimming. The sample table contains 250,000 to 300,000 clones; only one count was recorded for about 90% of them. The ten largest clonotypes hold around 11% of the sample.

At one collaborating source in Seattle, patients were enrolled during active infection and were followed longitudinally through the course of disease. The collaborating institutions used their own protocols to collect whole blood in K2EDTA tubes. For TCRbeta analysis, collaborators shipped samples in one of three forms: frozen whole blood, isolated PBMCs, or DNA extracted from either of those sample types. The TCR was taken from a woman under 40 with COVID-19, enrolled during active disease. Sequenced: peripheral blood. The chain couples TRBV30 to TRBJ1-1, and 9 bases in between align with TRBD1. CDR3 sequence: CAWSPRWDRETTEAFF. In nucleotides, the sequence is TGTGCCTGGAGTCCACGCTGGGACAGGGAGACCACTGAAGCTTTCTTT.